A single T cell receptor beta chain is shown here with its context. The record originates from a study of T cell repertoires in cytomegalovirus infection. TCRdb re-called the reads with MiXCR, one entry per CDR3 protein. The data hold nearly 450,000 distinct CDR3 sequences, with around 32% observed a single time. Germline CDR1 and CDR2: SGHTA and FQGTGA. V shed 5 bases and J shed 0 bases, with 11 bases lying between them. This CDR3 contains 16 residues. The rearrangement uses TRBV7-3 and TRBJ2-6, with D tentatively TRBD1 (6 bases). The sample comprised PBMCs. The sequence was collected from a human donor in good health (CMV status not recorded). Some clones in this sample may be carry-over from other donors' samples. CDR3 sequence (DNA): TGTGCCAGCAGCCGGACAGTCTACTCTGGGGCCAACGTCCTGACTTTC. It yields the protein CASSRTVYSGANVLTF.